The sequence of this T cell receptor beta chain was determined in a study of blood T cell repertoires in COVID-19. In the source study's methods: Amplifying reference gene primers gave estimates of nucleated cell counts. The repertoire was sequenced with immunoSEQ multiplex PCR; TCRdb's copy has only in-frame clones and lacks some. D and trimming come from the DNA, and the V and J calls and clone size come from that table. The profile covers approximately 140,000 clones, with roughly 85% appearing a single time and under 4.5% taken by the ten largest. The sample consisted of peripheral blood. The clonotype comes from a man aged 60-69 years with acute or convalescent COVID-19.

The CDR3: CASREMGGRGDQPQHF. The CDR3 DNA reads TGTGCCAGCAGGGAAATGGGGGGACGAGGGGACCAGCCCCAGCATTTT. This sequence joins TRBV7-2 and TRBJ1-5, with D tentatively TRBD1 (5 bases). V lost 6 bases, J lost 7 bases, and 22 bases lay in between. CDR1 is SGHTA and CDR2 is FQGNSA in the germline V gene. This CDR3 spans 16 amino acids.